These 24 T cell receptor beta chains were all obtained from the same sample, sequenced in a study of blood T cell repertoires in COVID-19. Assay: immunoSEQ multiplex PCR; the TCRdb copy retains only in-frame clones and omits some. This table holds around 300,000 clones, over 85% found once. Material for sequencing was PBMCs or T cells enriched from blood (not recorded which). Source of these receptors: a woman aged 60-75 years who had recovered from COVID-19.

V gene TRBV19 combines with J gene TRBJ2-1; the match to TRBD2 covers 9 bases. There are 15 residues in the CDR3. Losses at the gene ends were 6 bases for V and 9 bases for J; bases not matched to a gene: 12. Germline lookup yields CDR1 LNHDA and CDR2 SQIVND (reference sequence). CDR3 nucleotides: TGTGCCAGTAGCACCCTCGGACTAGCGACCGCTGAGCAGTTCTTC. Translation: CASSTLGLATAEQFF. Full variable domain (missing parts from reference TRBV19 and TRBJ2-1): DGGITQSPKYLFRKEGQNVTLSCEQNLNHDAMYWYRQDPGQGLRLIYYSQIVNDFQKGDIAEGYSVSREKKESFPLTVTSAQKNPTAFYLCASSTLGLATAEQFFGPGTRLTVL.

V usage is TRBV18 and J usage is TRBJ1-5; the match to TRBD1 covers 7 bases. The V segment lost 3 bases and the J segment 5 bases; nucleotides outside the gene matches: 10. Germline V gene data show CDR1 as KGHSH and CDR2 as LQKENI. This CDR3 comprises 16 residues. The CDR3: CASSPTQGPPDQPQHF. CDR3 nucleotide sequence: TGTGCCAGCTCACCCACACAGGGGCCCCCCGATCAGCCCCAGCATTTT.

The V and J genes are TRBV5-1 and TRBJ2-5; D unresolved. Germline CDR1 and CDR2: SGHRS and YFSETQ. The CDR3 extends over 14 amino acids. V lost 7 bases and J lost 1, with 14 bases in between. CDR3 sequence (DNA): TGCGCCAGCTCCTCGCCGGCGGCCCAAGAGACCCAGTACTTC. Amino acids: CASSSPAAQETQYF.

V usage is TRBV18 and J usage is TRBJ2-7; TRBD2 aligns across 7 bases. Looked up from germline, CDR1 is KGHSH and CDR2 is LQKENI. V trimming: 6 bases; J trimming: 3 bases; junction bases outside the gene matches: 14. The CDR3 has 16 residues. This CDR3 reads CASSPPGGGGGYEQYF. In DNA, the CDR3 is TGTGCCAGCTCGCCCCCGGGAGGAGGAGGAGGCTACGAGCAGTACTTC. The variable domain in full, completed from reference TRBV18 and TRBJ2-7, reads NAGVMQNPRHLVRRRGQEARLRCSPMKGHSHVYWYRQLPEEGLKFMVYLQKENIIDESGMPKERFSAEFPKEGPSILRIQQVVRGDSAAYFCASSPPGGGGGYEQYFGPGTRLTVT.

V gene TRBV6-2 or TRBV6-3 combines with J gene TRBJ2-7; tentative D call: TRBD1 (5 bases). Germline CDR1 and CDR2: MNHEY and SVGEGT. Trimming took 0 bases from V and 2 from J, leaving 14 bases between them. This CDR3 comprises 16 residues. The CDR3, as DNA: TGTGCCAGCAGTTACTCGAGGACCCAGGGTGCCTACGAGCAGTACTTC. This sequence encodes CASSYSRTQGAYEQYF.

The chain carries TRBV3-1 (or the pseudogene TRBV3-2) and TRBJ1-4; no reliable D call. This CDR3 has 17 residues. The V end lost 2 bases, the J end lost 0 bases, and 13 bases lay between the germline ends. Per germline, CDR1 LGHDT and CDR2 YNNKEL (reference sequence). The CDR3 loop reads CASSQTTRGPTNEKLFF. The CDR3 nucleotides read TGTGCCAGCAGCCAAACGACACGTGGGCCAACTAATGAAAAACTGTTTTTT.

This CDR3 is CATSELGDWNTGELFF. In nucleotides, the CDR3 is TGTGCCACCAGTGAGTTGGGGGACTGGAACACCGGGGAGCTGTTTTTT. The chain has TRBV24-1 and TRBJ2-2; D perhaps matches TRBD2 (6 bases). V was trimmed by 4 bases and J by 1 base, leaving 12 bases between them. CDR3 size: 16 residues. Germline V gives CDR1 KGHDR, CDR2 SFDVKD.

The chain carries TRBV28 and TRBJ2-1; D is ambiguous. The CDR3 runs to 16 residues. Germline CDR1 and CDR2: MDHEN and SYDVKM. Trimming removed 5 bases from V and 2 bases from J, with 16 bases in between. The CDR3 bases are TGTGCCAGCAGTCCAAGCGTAGCTCGACCCTACAATGAGCAGTTCTTC. As protein: CASSPSVARPYNEQFF.

The chain couples TRBV6-5 to TRBJ1-4; D not resolved. The V gene's germline CDR1 is MNHEY and CDR2 SVGAGI. Trimming pared 3 bases from V and 7 bases from J, leaving 15 bases between. The CDR3 is made up of 15 amino acids. The CDR3 protein is CASSYPWEEGEKLFF. CDR3 in DNA: TGTGCCAGCAGTTATCCTTGGGAGGAGGGTGAAAAACTGTTTTTT.

This rearrangement joins TRBV11-1 to TRBJ1-2; D is uncertain. The CDR3 is made up of 12 amino acids. Trimming pared 5 bases from V and 7 bases from J, leaving 11 bases between. Germline V gene data show CDR1 as SGHAT and CDR2 as FQDESV (reference sequence). The CDR3 is CASSRESFGYTF. The CDR3 DNA follows: TGTGCCAGCAGCAGGGAGTCTTTTGGCTACACCTTC.

The chain joins TRBV29-1 to TRBJ2-1; TRBD2 aligns across 9 bases. Germline V gene data show CDR1 as SQVTM and CDR2 as ANQGSEA. The CDR3 runs 15 residues. Germline trimming cut 0 bases from V and 4 bases from J; bases unmatched to any gene: 4. This chain's CDR3 is CSVEEGLAGYNEQFF. CDR3 coding DNA: TGCAGCGTTGAAGAAGGGCTAGCGGGATACAATGAGCAGTTCTTC.

This rearrangement joins TRBV7-9 to TRBJ2-1, with 11 bases fitting TRBD2. This CDR3 is built from 15 residues. Trimming took 0 bases from V and 8 from J; bases not matched to a gene: 3. CDR1 is SEHNR and CDR2 is FQNEAQ in the germline V gene (reference sequence). In nucleotides, the CDR3 is TGTGCCAGCAGCTTAGCGGCTAGCGGGGGGCATGAGCAGTTCTTC. This gives the protein CASSLAASGGHEQFF.

In DNA form, the CDR3 reads TGTGCCAGCAGCGTAGACGGGAGACTCGGCGGGGAGCTGTTTTTT. Translation gives CASSVDGRLGGELFF. V usage is TRBV9 and J usage is TRBJ2-2, with TRBD2 as a possible D gene (6 bases). Germline CDR1 is SGDLS and CDR2 is YYNGEE. The CDR3 is 15 residues long. V lost 0 bases and J lost 7, with 13 bases in between.

The rearrangement links TRBV5-1 to TRBJ2-5, with D uncertain. Deletions cut 0 bases from V and 0 bases from J, with 12 bases between. This CDR3 is built from 16 residues. The V gene's germline CDR1 is SGHRS and CDR2 YFSETQ. CDR3 nucleotides: TGCGCCAGCAGCTTGGCAGTAACGAACAACCAAGAGACCCAGTACTTC. Amino acids: CASSLAVTNNQETQYF.

The chain carries TRBV3-1 (or the pseudogene TRBV3-2) and TRBJ1-5, with 8 nucleotides matching TRBD1. The CDR3 contains 15 residues. CDR1 is LGHDT, CDR2 YNNKEL, per germline (reference sequence). V gave up 6 bases and J gave up 3 bases; unmatched junction bases: 7. CDR3 sequence (DNA): TGTGCCAGCAGTCCTGGACAGGGTTTCAATCAGCCCCAGCATTTT. This encodes CASSPGQGFNQPQHF.

The rearrangement uses TRBV19 and TRBJ1-5; D not resolved. Looked up from germline, CDR1 is LNHDA and CDR2 is SQIVND (reference sequence). The CDR3 loop spans 12 amino acids. The V gene lost 6 bases and the J gene lost 7 bases, with 10 bases spanning the gap. The CDR3 loop is CASREGWQPQHF. The CDR3 nucleotides are TGTGCCAGTAGAGAGGGATGGCAGCCCCAGCATTTT.

The chain couples TRBV4-1 to TRBJ2-3; 11 bases are a match to TRBD2. Germline CDR1 MGHRA, CDR2 YSYEKL. The CDR3 is 16 amino acids. The V and J ends lost 4 bases and 0 bases, in that order; junction bases with no gene match: 3. CDR3 residues: CASSPLAGGSTDTQYF. In nucleotides, the CDR3 is TGCGCCAGCAGCCCGCTAGCGGGGGGAAGCACAGATACGCAGTATTTT.

The chain links TRBV18 to TRBJ2-2; D gene ambiguous. The CDR3 spans 13 residues. V lost 6 bases and J lost 5, with 10 bases in between. Germline lookup yields CDR1 KGHSH and CDR2 LQKENI. The CDR3 region has the DNA TGTGCCAGCTCGAGTCTCGCGACCGGGGAGCTGTTTTTT. Translation: CASSSLATGELFF.

This clone was seen only a few times. This chain connects TRBV9 to TRBJ2-7; 8 bases align to TRBD2. V lost 4 bases to trimming and J lost 7 bases; unmatched junction nucleotides: 10. Germline V gene sequence: CDR1 SGDLS, CDR2 YYNGEE. This CDR3 is 14 amino acids long. CDR3 residues: CASSTTSGLTEQYF. Here the CDR3 DNA reads TGTGCCAGCAGCACCACTAGCGGTCTTACGGAGCAGTACTTC.

Written as DNA, the CDR3 is TGCGCCAGCTCCGACAGGAAGTATCCCTACGAGCAGTACTTC. Its translation: CASSDRKYPYEQYF. The chain recombines TRBV10-1 with TRBJ2-7, with D perhaps TRBD1 (6 bases). CDR1 and CDR2 from the germline V gene are WNHNN and SYGVQD (reference sequence). Trimming left V 8 bases short and J 2 bases short, with 16 bases between. The CDR3 covers 14 residues.

Written as DNA, the CDR3 is TGTGCCAGCAGCGTAACCACAGGGGACACTGAAGCTTTCTTT. Translated: CASSVTTGDTEAFF. The J gene is TRBJ1-1, the V gene TRBV9, with 7 bases identical to TRBD1. The J segment lost 3 bases and the V segment lost 1 base, leaving 3 bases of the junction unmatched. Germline CDR1 and CDR2: SGDLS and YYNGEE. The CDR3 covers 14 residues.

The rearrangement joins TRBV7-9 to TRBJ1-6; D is uncertain. Germline-derived CDR1 and CDR2 are SEHNR and FQNEAQ (reference sequence). This CDR3 spans 15 amino acids. Trimming stripped 1 base from V and 0 bases from J, with 4 bases between. The CDR3 here is CASSLESSYNSPLHF. CDR3 coding DNA: TGTGCCAGCAGCTTAGAGAGCTCCTATAATTCACCCCTCCACTTT.

The genes are TRBV28 and TRBJ2-3, with D perhaps matching TRBD2 (6 bases). V dropped 2 bases and J dropped 1 base, with 10 bases sitting between them. The CDR3 length is 15 residues. CDR1 MDHEN and CDR2 SYDVKM come from the germline V gene. In nucleotides, the CDR3 is TGTGCCAGCAGTTTAAGGGACTTTGGCACAGATACGCAGTATTTT. Its translation is CASSLRDFGTDTQYF.

The J gene is TRBJ1-5, the V gene TRBV2; a weak D match, TRBD1 (6 bases). The CDR3 totals 15 residues. Germline V gives CDR1 SNHLY, CDR2 FYNNEI. With 7 bases removed from V and 2 bases from J, the gap between germline ends came to 15 bases. The CDR3 loop is CASIGGQGGNQPQHF. DNA for the CDR3: TGTGCCAGCATTGGGGGCCAAGGGGGCAATCAGCCCCAGCATTTT.